The 2 T cell receptor beta chains below all came from one sample that was sequenced in a study of cytomegalovirus exposure and HLA in healthy donors. The PCR made use of 60 Vbeta and 13 Jbeta primers. Libraries were prepared by immunoSEQ multiplex PCR; TCRdb keeps only in-frame clonotypes and omits some of them. In the table there are 150,000 to 200,000 clones, around 79% of which are singletons. The sample taken for sequencing was PBMCs. These receptors originate from a man aged 40-50 years in good health and CMV-seropositive.

The chain uses TRBV2 and TRBJ2-3, with D possibly being TRBD2 (5 bases). The germline V gene has CDR1 SNHLY and CDR2 FYNNEI. CDR3 length: 15 amino acids. The V end lost 6 bases, the J end lost 1 base, and 14 bases lay between the germline ends. The CDR3: CASSSGLSGTDTQYF. The CDR3 DNA sequence: TGTGCCAGCAGCTCCGGACTGAGCGGCACAGATACGCAGTATTTT. Filled out from reference TRBV2 and TRBJ2-3, the complete variable domain reads EPEVTQTPSHQVTQMGQEVILRCVPISNHLYFYWYRQILGQKVEFLVSFYNNEISEKSEIFDDQFSVERPDGSNFTLKIRSTKLEDSAMYFCASSSGLSGTDTQYFGPGTRLTVL.

In this sample, this clone turned up a few times. The chain couples TRBV2 to TRBJ1-2; tentatively, D is TRBD1 (5 bases). Germline assignment: CDR1 SNHLY and CDR2 FYNNEI. This CDR3 is built from 12 residues. Trimming pared 4 bases from V and 2 bases from J, leaving 5 bases between. In nucleotides, the CDR3 is TGTGCCAGCAGTGGACAGAACTATGGCTACACCTTC. This encodes CASSGQNYGYTF. Drawing the rest from reference TRBV2 and TRBJ1-2, the complete variable domain is EPEVTQTPSHQVTQMGQEVILRCVPISNHLYFYWYRQILGQKVEFLVSFYNNEISEKSEIFDDQFSVERPDGSNFTLKIRSTKLEDSAMYFCASSGQNYGYTFGSGTRLTVV.